Below are 31 T cell receptor beta chains sequenced from a single sample in a study of naive and memory T cell subsets. The beta constant-region primer was an equimolar mix of two oligonucleotides covering TRBC1 and TRBC2. TCRdb processed the UMI-ligation and nested PCR reads anew with MiXCR; each CDR3 protein has one entry. This table holds 120,000 to 150,000 distinct CDR3 sequences, about 15% found once. The sample was naive CD4+ T cells from blood. The origin of the receptors is a human donor in good health.

The CDR3 protein is CASSFSFKNIQYF. The DNA for the CDR3 is TGTGCCAGCAGCTTCAGTTTCAAAAACATTCAGTACTTC. V and J are TRBV7-9 and TRBJ2-4; D is undetermined. Germline-derived CDR1 and CDR2 are SEHNR and FQNEAQ (reference sequence). The CDR3 sequence is 13 residues long. Trimming shortened V by 3 bases and J by 3 bases, and 6 bases separated the two germline ends.

This clonotype has more than one count but fewer than ten. The genes are TRBV6-6 and TRBJ1-3; possible D gene TRBD1, 5 bases. The V gene lost 4 bases and the J gene lost 1 base, with 11 bases spanning the gap. In germline, CDR1 is MNHNY, CDR2 SVGAGI (reference sequence). The CDR3 has 15 residues. The DNA of the CDR3 is TGTGCCAGCAGTTTACCACGGGGGTCTGGAAACACCATATATTTT. Translated: CASSLPRGSGNTIYF.

This rearrangement joins TRBV12-3 or TRBV12-4 to TRBJ2-2; weak D call: TRBD2 (7 bases). CDR3 size: 13 residues. Here the CDR3 reads CGGGLPHTGELFF. CDR3 DNA sequence: TGTGGGGGGGGGCTCCCTCACACCGGGGAGCTGTTTTTT.

This clonotype was detected a few times. The chain recombines TRBV4-1 with TRBJ1-2; 9 bases fit TRBD1. The V gene's germline CDR1 is MGHRA and CDR2 YSYEKL. The ends lost 4 bases at V and 1 base at J; junction bases unmatched: 13. The CDR3 sequence is 18 residues long. CDR3 sequence reads: CASSRGPGTGFNNYGYTF. CDR3 nucleotides: TGCGCCAGCAGCCGAGGGCCCGGGACAGGGTTTAATAACTATGGCTACACCTTC.

This clonotype was observed a few times. V is TRBV12-3 or TRBV12-4 and J is TRBJ2-3, with TRBD1 matching over 9 bases. V trimming: 6 bases; J trimming: 3 bases; junction bases outside the gene matches: 7. The CDR3 runs to 15 residues. This chain's CDR3 is CASSRGTGRTDTQYF. The CDR3 coding sequence is TGTGCCAGCAGCCGAGGGACAGGGAGAACAGATACGCAGTATTTT.

This clonotype was found a few times. The V call is TRBV20-1, the J call TRBJ1-4, with D uncertain. The CDR3 totals 15 residues. V lost 0 bases and J lost 8, with 16 bases in between. Germline CDR1 and CDR2: DFQATT and SNEGSKA (reference sequence). CDR3 residues: CSARDRREVDEKLFF. In DNA form, the CDR3 reads TGCAGTGCTAGAGATAGGAGGGAAGTAGACGAAAAACTGTTTTTT.

The chain uses TRBV15 and TRBJ1-1; D might be TRBD1 (6 bases). Germline CDR1 reads LNHNV; CDR2 reads YYDKDF (reference sequence). V lost 5 bases to trimming and J lost 5 bases, with 15 bases between them. CDR3 length equals 14 residues. The CDR3 bases are TGTGCCACCAGCGAGGGGGGCTCGGTTACTGAAGCTTTCTTT. Residues: CATSEGGSVTEAFF.

This clonotype has just a few counts. This chain joins TRBV20-1 and TRBJ2-3; 8 nucleotides line up with TRBD2. This CDR3 is 15 amino acids long. V trimming: 6 bases; J trimming: 5 bases; junction bases outside the gene matches: 13. The germline gives CDR1 DFQATT, CDR2 SNEGSKA (reference sequence). The CDR3 bases are TGCAGTGCCGGGCTCCCCGGGACTAGTTTAGATACGCAGTATTTT. Residues: CSAGLPGTSLDTQYF.

The gene calls are TRBV19 and TRBJ2-1; D is perhaps TRBD2 (6 bases). The germline CDR1 and CDR2 sequences are LNHDA and SQIVND (reference sequence). V lost 3 bases and J lost 3, with 12 bases in between. The CDR3 contains 15 residues. CDR3 region: CASSMGGTLYNEQFF. In DNA form, the CDR3 reads TGTGCCAGTAGTATGGGCGGGACGCTCTACAATGAGCAGTTCTTC.

This clonotype came up a few times. This sequence joins TRBV12-3 or TRBV12-4 and TRBJ2-6, with no clear D. Trimming removed 7 bases from V and 2 bases from J, with 15 bases in between. CDR3 length: 16 amino acids. The DNA for the CDR3 is TGTGCCAGCACCCAGGACGCCAACCCTGGGGCCAACGTCCTGACTTTC. Encoded protein: CASTQDANPGANVLTF.

This chain connects TRBV5-1 to TRBJ2-5; 8 nucleotides match TRBD1. Trimming cost V 0 bases and J 6 bases; bases outside gene matches: 4. This CDR3 has 14 residues. Germline V CDR1 and CDR2: SGHRS, YFSETQ. This CDR3 is CASSLVAGGQTQYF. CDR3 nucleotide sequence: TGCGCCAGCAGCTTGGTGGCAGGGGGCCAGACCCAGTACTTC.

This clonotype was counted between two and nine times. The rearrangement joins TRBV9 to TRBJ2-1, with 7 bases aligning to TRBD2. With V trimmed by 0 bases and J by 2 bases, 5 bases remained unmatched. This CDR3 is built from 16 residues. The germline gives CDR1 SGDLS, CDR2 YYNGEE. The CDR3 DNA follows: TGTGCCAGCAGCGTAGGTCCCGGACTAGCCTACAATGAGCAGTTCTTC. Translation: CASSVGPGLAYNEQFF.

The gene calls are TRBV24-1 and TRBJ2-1; 10 nucleotides line up with TRBD2. V shed 0 bases, J shed 7 bases, and the junction held 5 bases outside the gene matches. From germline, CDR1 is KGHDR and CDR2 SFDVKD. This CDR3 comprises 16 residues. CDR3 bases: TGTGCCACCAGTGATTTGGCTAGCGGGAGAGGAAATGAGCAGTTCTTC. Protein product: CATSDLASGRGNEQFF.

The rearrangement uses TRBV19 and TRBJ1-5; the D is unclear. The germline V and J ends were trimmed by 3 bases and 1 base, with 10 bases remaining between them. Per the germline V gene, CDR1 is LNHDA and CDR2 is SQIVND (reference sequence). This CDR3 is built from 15 residues. CDR3 DNA sequence: TGTGCCAGTAGTATTCTGTATACAAGCAATCAGCCCCAGCATTTT. Protein product: CASSILYTSNQPQHF.

This chain links TRBV10-3 with TRBJ2-3; the match to TRBD2 covers 9 bases. The germline gives CDR1 ENHRY, CDR2 SYGVKD. Trimming removed 6 bases from V and 4 bases from J; junction bases left unmatched: 2. The length of the CDR3 is 13 residues. The CDR3 loop reads CAIRGLAADTQYF. The DNA for the CDR3 is TGTGCCATCAGGGGACTAGCAGCAGATACGCAGTATTTT.

The chain recombines TRBV2 with TRBJ2-7; 8 bases match TRBD2. J lost 2 bases, V lost 2 bases, and 5 bases had no gene match. Germline assignment: CDR1 SNHLY and CDR2 FYNNEI. The CDR3 has 15 residues. CDR3 in amino acids: CASSEWREEPYEQYF. CDR3 DNA: TGTGCCAGCAGTGAATGGCGGGAGGAACCCTACGAGCAGTACTTC.

This clonotype has just a few counts. This chain uses TRBV6-1 with TRBJ1-1; 7 nucleotides match TRBD1. CDR3 size: 13 residues. In germline, CDR1 is MNHNS, CDR2 SASEGT. The junction had 5 bases not matched to a gene; V was cut back by 8 bases and J by 2 bases. CDR3 in DNA: TGTGCCAGCCGGGGACAGCTAAACACTGAAGCTTTCTTT. It is translated as CASRGQLNTEAFF.

The sample holds many counts of this clonotype. The chain combines TRBV7-9 with TRBJ2-7; D may match TRBD1 or TRBD2 (5 bases each). The CDR3 contains 17 residues. Trimming stripped 5 bases from V and 5 bases from J, with 25 bases between. Germline assignment: CDR1 SEHNR and CDR2 FQNEAQ (reference sequence). CDR3 in amino acids: CASSRGVGDRGSNEQYF. CDR3 bases: TGTGCCAGCAGCCGAGGGGTAGGAGACCGGGGTTCCAACGAGCAGTACTTC.

V is TRBV19 and J is TRBJ2-6; D unclear. Trimming removed 3 bases from V and 0 bases from J, with 12 bases in between. The CDR3 length is 17 residues. Germline-derived CDR1 and CDR2 are LNHDA and SQIVND (reference sequence). The CDR3 DNA reads as TGTGCCAGTAGTATGAAGGCAAGTTACTCTGGGGCCAACGTCCTGACTTTC. Its translation: CASSMKASYSGANVLTF.

CDR3 loop: CASSLSVAGGIRSYNEQFF. The CDR3 DNA is TGTGCCAGCAGCCTAAGTGTAGCGGGAGGTATTAGGTCCTACAATGAGCAGTTCTTC. This sequence joins TRBV14 and TRBJ2-1; 10 bases align to TRBD2. Trimming at V came to 4 bases and at J to 1 base, leaving 13 bases not matched to a gene. This CDR3 region has 19 residues. Germline V gives CDR1 SGHDN, CDR2 FVKESK.

V usage is TRBV5-1 and J usage is TRBJ2-2, with D hard to call. Deletions cut 1 base from V and 5 bases from J, with 6 bases between. This CDR3 spans 13 amino acids. Germline lookup yields CDR1 SGHRS and CDR2 YFSETQ. The CDR3: CASSLRVTGELFF. In nucleotides, the CDR3 is TGCGCCAGCAGCTTGCGGGTAACCGGGGAGCTGTTTTTT. The entire variable domain, with the rest obtained from reference TRBV5-1 and TRBJ2-2, is as follows: KAGVTQTPRYLIKTRGQQVTLSCSPISGHRSVSWYQQTPGQGLQFLFEYFSETQRNKGNFPGRFSGRQFSNSRSEMNVSTLELGDSALYLCASSLRVTGELFFGEGSRLTVL.

The rearrangement links TRBV6-5 to TRBJ2-5; 11 bases line up with TRBD1. CDR1 and CDR2 (germline): MNHEY, SVGAGI. The V and J ends lost 8 bases and 7 bases, in that order; junction bases with no gene match: 12. The CDR3 has 15 amino acids. The CDR3 DNA is TGTGCCAGCGGGTCCGGGACAGGGGGGTCGAGGACCCAGTACTTC. This translates into CASGSGTGGSRTQYF.

This clonotype was seen repeatedly, ten times or more. The chain employs TRBV6-5 and TRBJ2-3; D gene ambiguous. The CDR3 sequence is 18 residues long. Trimming left V 0 bases short and J 6 bases short, with 22 bases between. Germline values: CDR1 MNHEY, CDR2 SVGAGI. CDR3 DNA sequence: TGTGCCAGCAGTTACTCGATGAGCGAGATAGGGTCTGTGGATACGCAGTATTTT. The encoded protein is CASSYSMSEIGSVDTQYF.

This clonotype showed up just a few times. The gene calls are TRBV20-1 and TRBJ2-7; TRBD2 matches at 13 bases. V lost 1 base, J lost 0 bases, and 6 bases stayed unmatched. Germline CDR1 is DFQATT and CDR2 is SNEGSKA (reference sequence). The CDR3 covers 17 residues. CDR3 nucleotide sequence: TGCAGTGCTAGAGGGGGACTAGCGGGGTCCAGCTCCTACGAGCAGTACTTC. Its protein product is CSARGGLAGSSSYEQYF.

In its sample, this clonotype was seen a few times. The chain combines TRBV10-3 with TRBJ2-2; D might be TRBD1 (5 bases). V was shortened by 7 bases and J by 4 bases, with 13 bases between the two germline ends. Germline V lookup: CDR1 ENHRY, CDR2 SYGVKD. This CDR3 spans 14 amino acids. Here the CDR3 DNA reads TGTGCCATCACCGAGGCAGGGTCCACCGGGGAGCTGTTTTTT. Protein sequence: CAITEAGSTGELFF.

The chain links TRBV4-3 to TRBJ2-3, with TRBD1 matching 8 bases. V shed 2 bases and J 5 bases; nucleotides not matched to a gene: 3. This CDR3 spans 14 amino acids. Germline loops: CDR1 LGHNA, CDR2 YSLEER. The DNA of the CDR3 is TGCGCCAGCAGCCAACAGGGGGCAAAAGATACGCAGTATTTT. Translating gives CASSQQGAKDTQYF.

Only a few counts were recorded for this clonotype. V and J are TRBV10-3 and TRBJ2-7; 7 bases line up with TRBD1. The V gene end was trimmed by 0 bases and the J gene end by 3 bases; junction bases not matched to a gene: 8. Per germline, CDR1 ENHRY and CDR2 SYGVKD. The CDR3 runs 16 residues. CDR3 region: CAISESMVRQGYEQYF. DNA of the CDR3: TGTGCCATCAGTGAGTCAATGGTTCGACAGGGCTACGAGCAGTACTTC.

This clonotype has only a few counts. The chain joins TRBV12-3 or TRBV12-4 to TRBJ1-5; weak D call: TRBD1 (5 bases). The CDR3 extends over 14 amino acids. V was pared by 4 bases and J by 4 bases, with 11 bases between. In nucleotides, the CDR3 is TGTGCCAGCAGTTCGACGGGGGGAAATCAGCCCCAGCATTTT. It translates to CASSSTGGNQPQHF.

This clonotype appeared a few times. The gene calls are TRBV4-1 and TRBJ1-4, with D hard to call. Trimming left V 2 bases short and J 0 bases short, with 10 bases between. Germline-derived CDR1 and CDR2 are MGHRA and YSYEKL. This CDR3 is 16 amino acids long. In nucleotides, the CDR3 is TGCGCCAGCAGCCAATCGAGATTACCAACTAATGAAAAACTGTTTTTT. Residues: CASSQSRLPTNEKLFF.

This clonotype was counted only a few times. The chain combines TRBV7-3 with TRBJ2-7; no clear D gene. CDR3 size: 14 residues. V was cut by 0 bases and J by 5 bases, with 11 bases left in between. Germline lookup yields CDR1 SGHTA and CDR2 FQGTGA. CDR3 residues: CASSLTNRDHEQYF. The CDR3 DNA reads TGTGCCAGCAGCTTAACGAATAGGGATCACGAGCAGTACTTC.

The count of this clonotype is one. CDR3 in amino acids: CASSDPLPETQYF. The CDR3 bases are TGTGCCAGCAGTGACCCCCTACCCGAGACCCAGTACTTC. The V call is TRBV2, the J call TRBJ2-5; D is uncertain. The length of the CDR3 is 13 residues. V gave up 3 bases and J gave up 5 bases, with 10 bases separating them. CDR1 and CDR2 (germline): SNHLY, FYNNEI.